This record covers a single TCR beta chain. Antigen unknown. This record belongs to a study of shared clonotypes between healthy human individuals. General study points: Sampling covered blood only; tissue repertoires likely differ. Enrolling few donors narrowed the genetic and exposure-history diversity that was represented.

Original processing notes: ImmunoSEQ yielded junction-only sequences lacking quality scores, so filtering differed. Repertoires were generated with immunoSEQ multiplex PCR, while TCRdb's copy carries only in-frame clones and drops some. V, J and clone size were drawn from that table, and D and trimming were deduced from the DNA. This table has 2 million to 2.5 million clones, almost 96% appearing once. CDR3 length equals 13 residues. Germline trimming cut 6 bases from V and 3 bases from J; bases unmatched to any gene: 4. CDR1 and CDR2 (germline): SGHNT, YYREEE (reference sequence). The rearrangement links TRBV5-4 to TRBJ2-7, with TRBD1 matching 9 bases. This TCR came from a man in his late teens or twenties in good health. The sample comprised naive CD4+ T cells sorted from blood. Subset in this sample: CD45RA+ positively selected. The chain's CDR3 is CASTRTGDYEQYF. CDR3 nucleotides: TGTGCCAGCACCCGGACAGGGGACTACGAGCAGTACTTC. Using reference TRBV5-4 and TRBJ2-7 for the parts outside the CDR3, the full variable domain is ETGVTQSPTHLIKTRGQQVTLRCSSQSGHNTVSWYQQALGQGPQFIFQYYREEENGRGNFPPRFSGLQFPNYSSELNVNALELDDSALYLCASTRTGDYEQYFGPGTRLTVT.